This T cell receptor (beta chain) stems from a study of blood T cell repertoires in COVID-19. Study summary: Donors in the United States, Italy and Spain gave samples during acute or convalescent COVID-19.

Enrolled during active infection, Seattle patients were then followed longitudinally. Measured with immunoSEQ multiplex PCR; TCRdb has only the in-frame clones, and not every one. This table has some 290,000 clones, 90% appearing once. CDR3 length equals 12 residues. Germline V lookup: CDR1 KGHDR, CDR2 SFDVKD. V was pared by 3 bases and J by 10 bases, with 4 bases of the junction left unmatched. This chain joins TRBV24-1 and TRBJ1-1; TRBD1 matches 7 bases. The sample consisted of peripheral blood. This receptor was taken from a woman aged 40 to 50 with COVID-19, enrolled during active disease. The CDR3, as DNA: TGTGCCACCAGTGATGGCAACAGGGGAGCTTTCTTT. Translating it yields CATSDGNRGAFF.